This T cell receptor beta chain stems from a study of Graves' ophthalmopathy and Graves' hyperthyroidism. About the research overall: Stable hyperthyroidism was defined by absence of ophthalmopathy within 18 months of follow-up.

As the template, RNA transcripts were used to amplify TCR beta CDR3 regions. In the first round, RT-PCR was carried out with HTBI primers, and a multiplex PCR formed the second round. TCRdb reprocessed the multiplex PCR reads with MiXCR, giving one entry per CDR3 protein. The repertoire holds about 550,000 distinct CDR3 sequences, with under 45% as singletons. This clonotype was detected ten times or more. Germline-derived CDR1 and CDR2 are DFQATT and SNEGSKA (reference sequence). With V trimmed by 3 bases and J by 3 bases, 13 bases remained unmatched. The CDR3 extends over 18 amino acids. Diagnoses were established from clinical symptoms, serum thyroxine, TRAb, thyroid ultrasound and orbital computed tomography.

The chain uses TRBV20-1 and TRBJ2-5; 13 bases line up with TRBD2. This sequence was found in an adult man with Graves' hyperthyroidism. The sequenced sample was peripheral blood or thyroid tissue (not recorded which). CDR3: CSARGLAGKAEVKETQYF. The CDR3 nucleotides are TGCAGTGCTAGGGGACTAGCGGGGAAAGCGGAGGTTAAAGAGACCCAGTACTTC.